The entry below describes one T cell receptor beta chain. The antigen is not known. Sequencing of DNA taken from cultured CD4+ T cells relied on the Oncomine TCR Beta short-read assay. Someone extracted genomic DNA from cultured CD4+ T cells. Each CDR3 protein gets one entry after TCRdb re-called the PCR reads with MiXCR. The sample contains about 15,000 distinct CDR3 sequences, over 50% of which appear only once. The sample belongs to a study of vaccination and CD4 T cells after COVID-19. Study overall: Stimulation of cells relied on overlapping spike peptides derived from SARS-CoV-2, HCoV-NL63, HCoV-OC43 and HCoV-229E.

Treatment described: approximately nine-day PBMC culture with coronavirus spike peptide pools or control peptides (ViraFEST assay). Losses at the gene ends were 5 bases for V and 7 bases for J; bases not matched to a gene: 9. Germline assignment: CDR1 SGHVS and CDR2 FNYEAQ. CDR3 size: 14 residues. This chain connects TRBV7-6 to TRBJ2-3, with 7 bases identical to TRBD1. Sequenced material: CD4+ T cells from blood, cultured in vitro. The receptor was derived from a human donor who had recovered from COVID-19. CDR3 in amino acids: CASSARTGANTQYF. The CDR3 nucleotides are TGTGCCAGCAGCGCCCGAACAGGGGCAAATACGCAGTATTTT.